The 5 T cell receptor beta chains below come from one sample, sequenced in a study of OX40 agonist ivuxolimab in advanced cancers. The protocol was immunoSEQ multiplex PCR, while the TCRdb copy is restricted to in-frame clones and leaves out a portion. Altogether more than 45,000 clones are present, about 90% being singletons, with the ten largest covering 40% to 50%. Specimen: CD4+ or CD8+ T cells sorted from blood, collected in a trial of the OX40 agonist ivuxolimab. These receptors were collected from an adult with an advanced solid tumor such as melanoma, head and neck, liver or kidney cancer.

The chain carries TRBV9 and TRBJ1-2; no firm D call. Per germline, CDR1 SGDLS and CDR2 YYNGEE. This CDR3 region has 15 residues. Trimming took off 2 bases at V and 4 bases at J, with 15 bases between the two ends. CDR3 sequence reads: CASSVGPTETYGYTF. CDR3 coding DNA: TGTGCCAGCAGCGTCGGACCGACCGAGACCTATGGCTACACCTTC. The full variable domain, with the rest looked up from reference TRBV9 and TRBJ1-2, is DSGVTQTPKHLITATGQRVTLRCSPRSGDLSVYWYQQSLDQGLQFLIQYYNGEERAKGNILERFSAQQFPDLHSELNLSSLELGDSALYFCASSVGPTETYGYTFGSGTRLTVV.

This rearrangement joins TRBV10-3 to TRBJ2-3; the match to TRBD1 covers 9 bases. Germline-derived CDR1 and CDR2 are ENHRY and SYGVKD. The CDR3 spans 15 residues. Trimming at V came to 4 bases and at J to 3 bases, leaving 5 bases not matched to a gene. CDR3 protein: CAISAPGQGTDTQYF. CDR3 DNA: TGTGCCATCAGTGCACCGGGACAGGGTACAGATACGCAGTATTTT.

V and J are TRBV25-1 and TRBJ2-7; tentative D call: TRBD2 (5 bases). This CDR3 has 14 residues. CDR1 and CDR2 (germline): MGHDK, SYGVNS. The V and J ends lost 8 bases and 1 base respectively, with 15 bases between them. CDR3 residues: CASSVGWESYEQYF. The CDR3, as DNA: TGTGCCAGCTCCGTAGGGTGGGAGTCCTACGAGCAGTACTTC.

The rearrangement uses TRBV28 and TRBJ2-1; D is perhaps TRBD1 or TRBD2 (5 bases each). The V end was cut by 6 bases, the J end by 10 bases, with 19 bases between. The germline gives CDR1 MDHEN, CDR2 SYDVKM. The CDR3 totals 14 residues. CDR3 amino acids: CASSLRGPRREQFF. Here the CDR3 DNA reads TGTGCCAGCAGCCTAAGGGGACCTAGAAGGGAGCAGTTCTTC. Full variable domain (rest looked up from reference TRBV28 and TRBJ2-1): DVKVTQSSRYLVKRTGEKVFLECVQDMDHENMFWYRQDPGLGLRLIYFSYDVKMKEKGDIPEGYSVSREKKERFSLILESASTNQTSMYLCASSLRGPRREQFFGPGTRLTVL.

The rearrangement links TRBV11-3 to TRBJ2-3; D possibly corresponds to TRBD1 (6 bases). CDR3 size: 14 residues. Germline V gene data show CDR1 as SGHNT and CDR2 as YENEEA. V was clipped by 5 bases and J by 2 bases, with 11 bases between them. The CDR3 protein is CASSLQGSTDTQYF. CDR3 nucleotides: TGTGCCAGCAGCCTACAGGGATCCACAGATACGCAGTATTTT. The entire variable domain, with the rest obtained from reference TRBV11-3 and TRBJ2-3, is as follows: EAGVVQSPRYKIIEKKQPVAFWCNPISGHNTLYWYLQNLGQGPELLIRYENEEAVDDSQLPKDRFSAERLKGVDSTLKIQPAELGDSAVYLCASSLQGSTDTQYFGPGTRLTVL.